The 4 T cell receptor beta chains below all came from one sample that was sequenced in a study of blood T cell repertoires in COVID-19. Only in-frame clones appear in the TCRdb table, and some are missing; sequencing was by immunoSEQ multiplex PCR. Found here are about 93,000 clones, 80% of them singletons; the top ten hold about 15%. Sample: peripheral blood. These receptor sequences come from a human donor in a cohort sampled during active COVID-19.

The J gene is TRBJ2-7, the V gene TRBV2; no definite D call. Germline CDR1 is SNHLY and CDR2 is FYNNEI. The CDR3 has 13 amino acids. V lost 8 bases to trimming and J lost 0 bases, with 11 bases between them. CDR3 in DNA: TGTGCCAGCTCCCTATACTTCTCCTACGAGCAGTACTTC. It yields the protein CASSLYFSYEQYF. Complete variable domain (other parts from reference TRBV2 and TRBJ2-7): EPEVTQTPSHQVTQMGQEVILRCVPISNHLYFYWYRQILGQKVEFLVSFYNNEISEKSEIFDDQFSVERPDGSNFTLKIRSTKLEDSAMYFCASSLYFSYEQYFGPGTRLTVT.

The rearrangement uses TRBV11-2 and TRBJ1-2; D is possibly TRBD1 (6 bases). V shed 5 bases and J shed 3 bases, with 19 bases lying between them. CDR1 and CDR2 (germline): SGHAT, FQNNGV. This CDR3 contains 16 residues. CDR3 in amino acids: CASSPWAGARDYGYTF. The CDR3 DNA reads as TGTGCCAGCAGCCCCTGGGCAGGGGCGCGGGACTATGGCTACACCTTC.

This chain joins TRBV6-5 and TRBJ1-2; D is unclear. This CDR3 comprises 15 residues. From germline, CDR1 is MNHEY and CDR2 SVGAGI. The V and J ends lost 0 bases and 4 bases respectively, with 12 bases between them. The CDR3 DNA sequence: TGTGCCAGCAGTTACTCGATTGAGGCTGGCTATGGCTACACCTTC. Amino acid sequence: CASSYSIEAGYGYTF.

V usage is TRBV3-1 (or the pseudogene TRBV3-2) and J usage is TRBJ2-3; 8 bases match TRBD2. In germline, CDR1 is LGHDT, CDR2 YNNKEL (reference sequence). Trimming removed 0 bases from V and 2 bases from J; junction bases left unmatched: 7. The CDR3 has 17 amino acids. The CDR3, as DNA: TGTGCCAGCAGCCAAGATGGGCGGGGGGTAGTCACAGATACGCAGTATTTT. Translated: CASSQDGRGVVTDTQYF.